A selection of T cell receptor beta chains follows, all from one sample in a study of T cell responses to AZD1222 COVID-19 vaccine. The method was immunoSEQ multiplex PCR; TCRdb's version includes in-frame clones alone and lacks a portion of them. The table lists 100,000 or so clones, about 89% of them singletons, with 11% in the top ten. The starting material was peripheral blood, obtained 28 days after the second AZD1222 dose. Receptors originate from an adult who received the AZD1222 COVID-19 vaccine. Each CDR3 is given with its conserved first and last residue. A D gene is named only where the DNA matches it firmly. Where a row states a size, it is once, few, many or the class of an expanded clone; other rows omit it.

v_call	clone_size	j_call	d_call	cdr3_nt	cdr3_aa
TRBV12-3/TRBV12-4	.	TRBJ1-5	.	TGTGCCAGCAGTCCTCGTAATCAGCCCCAGCATTTT	CASSPRNQPQHF
TRBV5-4	.	TRBJ1-2	.	TGTGCCAGCAGCCCCACGGCAGGTCCCTATGGCTACACCTTC	CASSPTAGPYGYTF
TRBV3-1/TRBV3-2	.	TRBJ1-2	.	TGTGCCAGCAGCCAAGGGTCCGGACTAGGAGGCTACACCTTC	CASSQGSGLGGYTF
TRBV6-5	.	TRBJ1-3	.	TGTGCCAGCACCAAGGGAGGCCTCGGAAACACCATATATTTT	CASTKGGLGNTIYF
TRBV19	.	TRBJ1-1	TRBD1	TGTGCCAGCAACCGGGACAGTTGGACTGAAGCTTTCTTT	CASNRDSWTEAFF
TRBV12-3/TRBV12-4	.	TRBJ1-1	.	TGTGCCAGTCGGAGGGATTTAAACACTGAAGCTTTCTTT	CASRRDLNTEAFF
TRBV25-1	.	TRBJ1-6	.	TGTGCCACTTCTGATTTGACTAGCGGTTCACCCCTCCACTTT	CATSDLTSGSPLHF
TRBV5-4	few	TRBJ2-1	.	TGTGCCAGCAGCTTGGGGAACCCGCGGGTCTACAATGAGCAGTTCTTC	CASSLGNPRVYNEQFF
TRBV7-3	.	TRBJ1-2	.	TGTGCCAGCAGCTTAGATTTCGGGGCAAGTGGCTACACCTTC	CASSLDFGASGYTF
TRBV5-6	.	TRBJ2-2	.	TGTGCCAGCAGCTTGGATCCCGGGGAGCTGTTTTTT	CASSLDPGELFF
TRBV7-3	.	TRBJ2-2	.	TGTGCCAGCAGCTTAGGTTACACCGGGGAGCTGTTTTTT	CASSLGYTGELFF
TRBV7-2	.	TRBJ2-7	.	TGTGCCAGCGCAACCGCCAGGGTCAACGAGCAGTACTTC	CASATARVNEQYF
TRBV9	.	TRBJ1-1	.	TGTGCCAGCAGCGTACAGGGTCAGAACACTGAAGCTTTCTTT	CASSVQGQNTEAFF
TRBV18	.	TRBJ2-2	.	TGTGCCAGCTCACCACCGGCAGGCGGGAACACCGGGGAGCTGTTTTTT	CASSPPAGGNTGELFF
TRBV19	.	TRBJ1-5	.	TGTGCCAGTAGTATGGACAGTCGGGGGGCCAATCAGCCCCAGCATTTT	CASSMDSRGANQPQHF
TRBV27	once	TRBJ1-2	TRBD1	TGTGCCAGCAGCAGGGACAGGGTAATCGGCTACACCTTC	CASSRDRVIGYTF
TRBV6-1	.	TRBJ2-1	TRBD2	TGTGCCAGCAGTGGGGAGGGCCTACTAGCGGGAGGCCACAATGAGCAGTTCTTC	CASSGEGLLAGGHNEQFF
TRBV7-2	.	TRBJ2-1	.	TGTGCCAGCAGCCCCAAGGTGGGCACTAACAATGAGCAGTTCTTC	CASSPKVGTNNEQFF
TRBV27	once	TRBJ2-5	.	TGTGCCAGCAGTCCATCCGGGACACTAGGGGAGACCCAGTACTTC	CASSPSGTLGETQYF
TRBV7-7	.	TRBJ2-2	TRBD2	TGTGCTAGCAGCTTAAGATCGGGGAGGGCCCTCGGGGAGCTGTTTTTT	CASSLRSGRALGELFF
TRBV6-5	.	TRBJ2-5	TRBD2	TGTGCCAGCTCGCCGGGAGGGGCTATAGAGACCCAGTACTTC	CASSPGGAIETQYF
TRBV18	once	TRBJ1-3	.	TGTGCCAGCTCACCTGAGGCTTCTGGAAACACCATATATTTT	CASSPEASGNTIYF
TRBV19	.	TRBJ1-1	TRBD1	TGTGCCAGTAGGACCACGGACAGGGGACGGGCTGAAGCTTTCTTT	CASRTTDRGRAEAFF
TRBV7-6	.	TRBJ2-1	TRBD1	TGTGCCAGCAGACCCTTGGGGACAGGGATTTACAATGAGCAGTTCTTC	CASRPLGTGIYNEQFF
TRBV5-1	.	TRBJ1-2	.	TGCGCCAGCAGCGTCCGGGACACCTATGGCTACACCTTC	CASSVRDTYGYTF
TRBV18	once	TRBJ1-2	.	TGTGCCAGCTCACGGACGGGCGCGGGCTACACCTTC	CASSRTGAGYTF
TRBV30	once	TRBJ2-7	.	TGTGCCTGGAGGGGGGGGGCTAGCGGCTCCTACGAGCAGTACTTC	CAWRGGASGSYEQYF
TRBV27	.	TRBJ1-2	.	TGTGCCAGCAGTCCTAAGCCCAACTATGGCTACACCTTC	CASSPKPNYGYTF
TRBV7-3	.	TRBJ2-1	TRBD2	TGTGCCAGCAGCTTAGGAGCGGGGGGCTACAATGAGCAGTTCTTC	CASSLGAGGYNEQFF
TRBV10-3	.	TRBJ2-7	TRBD1	TGTGCCATCAGGCCGACAGGGGGCGGCTACGAGCAGTACTTC	CAIRPTGGGYEQYF
TRBV5-1	.	TRBJ1-1	TRBD1	TGCGCCAGCAGTAGGACAGGGGGCTCGTGGAACACTGAAGCTTTCTTT	CASSRTGGSWNTEAFF
TRBV6-1	.	TRBJ2-7	TRBD1	TGTGCCAGCAGTGAATCCCAGGGACAGCTGGGGGAGCAGTACTTC	CASSESQGQLGEQYF
TRBV6-6	.	TRBJ2-1	.	TGTGCCAGCAGTTACTCGCGGATCTACAATGAGCAGTTCTTC	CASSYSRIYNEQFF
TRBV30	.	TRBJ2-1	.	TGTGCCTGGGGTTCTACGTACAATGAGCAGTTCTTC	CAWGSTYNEQFF
TRBV18	once	TRBJ1-2	.	TGTGCCAGCTCACCACCGGAGGGATACGCTGGCTACACCTTC	CASSPPEGYAGYTF
TRBV3-1/TRBV3-2	.	TRBJ2-5	TRBD2	TGTGCCAGCAGCCACGGACTAGCGGGGGGCCAAGAGACCCAGTACTTC	CASSHGLAGGQETQYF
TRBV2	.	TRBJ1-2	TRBD1	TGTGCCAGCAGTCCGGACAGGGTGGATGGCTACACCTTC	CASSPDRVDGYTF
TRBV24-1	.	TRBJ2-2	.	TGTGCCACCAGTGACCCCCTTGGACGAGACACCGGGGAGCTGTTTTTT	CATSDPLGRDTGELFF